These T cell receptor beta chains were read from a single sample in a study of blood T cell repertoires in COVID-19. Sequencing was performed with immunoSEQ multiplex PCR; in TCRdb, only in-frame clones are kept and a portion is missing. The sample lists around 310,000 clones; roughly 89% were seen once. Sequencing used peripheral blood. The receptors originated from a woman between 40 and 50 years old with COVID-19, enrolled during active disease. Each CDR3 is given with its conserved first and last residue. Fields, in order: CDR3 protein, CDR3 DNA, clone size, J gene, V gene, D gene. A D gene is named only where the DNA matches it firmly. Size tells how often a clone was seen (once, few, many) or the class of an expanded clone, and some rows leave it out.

CDR3aa: CASSRDRGNTIYF
CDR3nt: TGTGCCAGCAGTCGTGACAGGGGAAACACCATATATTTT
abundance: once
j_gene: TRBJ1-3
v_gene: TRBV27
d_gene: NA

CDR3aa: CASSFVGASDGYTF
CDR3nt: TGTGCCAGCAGCTTTGTTGGGGCCTCCGATGGCTACACCTTC
abundance: NA
j_gene: TRBJ1-2
v_gene: TRBV7-2
d_gene: NA

CDR3aa: CASTTRDSYQPQHF
CDR3nt: TGTGCCAGCACTACCCGGGACAGTTATCAGCCCCAGCATTTT
abundance: once
j_gene: TRBJ1-5
v_gene: TRBV28
d_gene: TRBD1

CDR3aa: CASSTTGTGAGIGNTIYF
CDR3nt: TGTGCCAGCAGCACAACCGGGACAGGGGCAGGAATTGGAAACACCATATATTTT
abundance: NA
j_gene: TRBJ1-3
v_gene: TRBV5-8
d_gene: TRBD1

CDR3aa: CASSPGDGGGSNQPQHF
CDR3nt: TGTGCCAGCAGTCCAGGAGACGGCGGGGGGAGCAATCAGCCCCAGCATTTT
abundance: NA
j_gene: TRBJ1-5
v_gene: TRBV27
d_gene: NA

CDR3aa: CASSSGLAEYNEQFF
CDR3nt: TGTGCCAGCAGCTCGGGACTAGCGGAATACAATGAGCAGTTCTTC
abundance: NA
j_gene: TRBJ2-1
v_gene: TRBV7-3
d_gene: TRBD2

CDR3aa: CSVEGVAGGTVSSYNEQFF
CDR3nt: TGCAGCGTTGAGGGTGTCGCGGGGGGAACGGTAAGCTCCTACAATGAGCAGTTCTTC
abundance: NA
j_gene: TRBJ2-1
v_gene: TRBV29-1
d_gene: TRBD2

CDR3aa: CASSEVQGGEQYF
CDR3nt: TGTGCCAGCAGTGAAGTCCAGGGTGGCGAGCAGTACTTC
abundance: NA
j_gene: TRBJ2-7
v_gene: TRBV6-1
d_gene: NA

CDR3aa: CATSRDWTSGRDEQFF
CDR3nt: TGTGCCACCAGCAGAGATTGGACTAGCGGCCGGGATGAGCAGTTCTTC
abundance: NA
j_gene: TRBJ2-1
v_gene: TRBV15
d_gene: TRBD2

CDR3aa: CASSLTPSGGPLHF
CDR3nt: TGTGCCAGCAGTTTAACCCCATCCGGGGGACCCCTCCACTTT
abundance: few
j_gene: TRBJ1-6
v_gene: TRBV27
d_gene: NA

CDR3aa: CASSLPGTLQETQYF
CDR3nt: TGTGCCAGCAGCTTGCCCGGGACACTCCAAGAGACCCAGTACTTC
abundance: NA
j_gene: TRBJ2-5
v_gene: TRBV5-4
d_gene: NA